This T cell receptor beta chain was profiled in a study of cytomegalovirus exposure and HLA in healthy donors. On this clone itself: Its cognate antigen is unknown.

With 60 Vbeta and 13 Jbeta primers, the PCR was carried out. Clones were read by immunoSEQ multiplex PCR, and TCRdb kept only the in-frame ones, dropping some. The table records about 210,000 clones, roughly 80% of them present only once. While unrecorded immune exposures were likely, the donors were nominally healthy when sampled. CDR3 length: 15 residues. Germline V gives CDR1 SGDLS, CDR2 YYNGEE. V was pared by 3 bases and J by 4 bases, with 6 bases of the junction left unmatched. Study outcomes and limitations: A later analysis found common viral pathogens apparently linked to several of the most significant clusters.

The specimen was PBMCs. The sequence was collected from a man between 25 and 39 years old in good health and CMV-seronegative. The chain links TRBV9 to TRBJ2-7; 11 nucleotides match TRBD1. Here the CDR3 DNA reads TGTGCCAGCAGCGACGGACAGGGGGCGTCGTACGAGCAGTACTTC. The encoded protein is CASSDGQGASYEQYF.